The clone carrying this T cell receptor (beta chain) was detected a few times. This specimen belongs to a study of T cell responses to AZD1222 COVID-19 vaccine. Study overall: Samples with a second dose at about 4 or about 12 weeks were pooled together.

Clones were read by immunoSEQ multiplex PCR, and TCRdb kept only the in-frame ones, dropping some. The sample holds about 110,000 clones; roughly nine tenths are singletons and the top ten take roughly 1.1%. Trimming at V came to 5 bases and at J to 4 bases, leaving 5 bases not matched to a gene. The CDR3 runs to 14 residues. Germline CDR1 GTSNPN, CDR2 SVGIG (reference sequence). This specimen consisted of peripheral blood, obtained on day 0 of AZD1222 vaccination. The chain joins TRBV30 to TRBJ2-3; 11 positions agree with TRBD1. The clonotype originates from an adult in good health. The CDR3 nucleotides read TGTGCCTGGGGGACAGGGGGAGATGCAGATACGCAGTATTTT. Encoded protein: CAWGTGGDADTQYF.